The 21 T cell receptor beta chains presented below share a single source sample, sequenced in a study of spatial heterogeneity in lung cancer. TCRdb independently ran MiXCR on the 5' RACE reads; one entry per CDR3 protein. The data hold tens of thousands of distinct CDR3 sequences, with about 7% observed a single time. The time point denotes: sample taken at primary tumor resection. This specimen consisted of PBMCs, obtained at surgery. The receptors derive from a male donor with early-stage non-small cell lung cancer.

This clonotype was found many times. V usage is TRBV28 and J usage is TRBJ1-2; D perhaps matches TRBD1 (5 bases). Germline V gives CDR1 MDHEN, CDR2 SYDVKM. The V end lost 6 bases, the J end lost 7 bases, and 9 bases lay between the germline ends. The CDR3 loop spans 11 amino acids. The DNA for the CDR3 is TGTGCCAGCAGATACGGGGGTGGCTACACCTTC. Residues: CASRYGGGYTF.

This clonotype appeared many times. This sequence joins TRBV3-1 and TRBJ1-5; D gene uncertain. Germline CDR1 and CDR2: LGHDT and YNNKEL (reference sequence). The ends were cut back, 4 bases at V and 11 bases at J, with 15 bases in the middle. This CDR3 region has 13 residues. The CDR3 region is CASSRLPGDAQHF. The CDR3 DNA is TGTGCCAGCAGCCGCCTCCCCGGTGATGCCCAGCATTTT.

This clonotype was detected a few times. J is TRBJ2-3 and V is TRBV7-2; D uncertain. This CDR3 has 16 residues. Germline loops: CDR1 SGHTA, CDR2 FQGNSA. The ends were cut back, 5 bases at V and 8 bases at J, with 23 bases in the middle. CDR3 DNA: TGTGCCAGCAGCAGGAACGTTAGACACGGCTCGGGTACGCAGTATTTT. The encoded protein is CASSRNVRHGSGTQYF.

This clonotype came up many times. This rearrangement joins TRBV7-8 to TRBJ2-7; the match to TRBD2 covers 8 bases. Per the germline V gene, CDR1 is SGHVS and CDR2 is FQNEAQ. Trimming removed 3 bases from V and 3 bases from J; junction bases left unmatched: 4. The CDR3 sequence is 14 residues long. The CDR3 spells CASSFTGTSYEQYF. CDR3 DNA: TGTGCCAGCAGCTTTACCGGGACTAGCTACGAGCAGTACTTC.

There are many counts of this clonotype. V gene TRBV5-1 combines with J gene TRBJ1-5, with unresolved D. Germline V CDR1 and CDR2: SGHRS, YFSETQ. Deletions cut 4 bases from V and 1 base from J, with 12 bases between. The CDR3 spans 15 residues. In nucleotides, the CDR3 is TGCGCCAGCAGCGCCACAGCGGGGAGCAATCAGCCCCAGCATTTT. Protein sequence: CASSATAGSNQPQHF.

Remarks on this clonotype: A much more abundant neighbour one base away suggests this may be a read error. CDR3 sequence reads: CASSATAGSNQPQQF. In DNA, the CDR3 is TGCGCCAGCAGCGCCACAGCGGGGAGCAATCAGCCCCAGCAATTT. J is TRBJ1-5 and V is TRBV5-1; D is undetermined. The CDR3 spans 15 residues. The V gene's germline CDR1 is SGHRS and CDR2 YFSETQ. Full variable domain (outside the CDR3, taken from reference TRBV5-1 and TRBJ1-5): KAGVTQTPRYLIKTRGQQVTLSCSPISGHRSVSWYQQTPGQGLQFLFEYFSETQRNKGNFPGRFSGRQFSNSRSEMNVSTLELGDSALYLCASSATAGSNQPQQFGDGTRLSIL.

By share, this clonotype counts as medium-sized. The rearrangement joins TRBV3-1 to TRBJ1-1; 10 bases agree with TRBD1. The V and J ends lost 4 bases and 5 bases, in that order; junction bases with no gene match: 4. Germline V lookup: CDR1 LGHDT, CDR2 YNNKEL (reference sequence). This CDR3 contains 14 residues. This CDR3 is CASSRGTGVTEAFF. The CDR3 nucleotides are TGTGCCAGCAGCCGCGGGACAGGGGTGACTGAAGCTTTCTTT. The whole variable domain, remainder taken from reference TRBV3-1 and TRBJ1-1, is DTAVSQTPKYLVTQMGNDKSIKCEQNLGHDTMYWYKQDSKKFLKIMFSYNNKELIINETVPNRFSPKSPDKAHLNLHINSLELGDSAVYFCASSRGTGVTEAFFGQGTRLTVV.

This clonotype is termed medium-sized. Written as DNA, the CDR3 is TGCAGTGCTAGGGGGGATGAGCTAGCGGGAGTAGGGGAGACCCAGTACTTC. This translates into CSARGDELAGVGETQYF. J is TRBJ2-5 and V is TRBV20-1, with 10 nucleotides matching TRBD2. The V segment lost 3 bases and the J segment 5 bases; nucleotides outside the gene matches: 15. Looked up from germline, CDR1 is DFQATT and CDR2 is SNEGSKA (reference sequence). CDR3 length equals 17 residues.

This clonotype was recorded at least ten times. The genes are TRBV2 and TRBJ2-6; TRBD1 might be the D (5 bases). The CDR3 extends over 15 amino acids. V lost 3 bases and J lost 2, with 8 bases in between. Germline loops: CDR1 SNHLY, CDR2 FYNNEI. The CDR3 region is CASSEARAGANVLTF. DNA of the CDR3: TGTGCCAGCAGTGAGGCCAGGGCTGGGGCCAACGTCCTGACTTTC.

By frequency in the sample, this clonotype is medium-sized. This sequence joins TRBV12-3 or TRBV12-4 and TRBJ2-7, with D possibly TRBD1 on 6 matching bases. V dropped 5 bases and J dropped 6 bases, with 17 bases sitting between them. The CDR3 runs to 14 residues. Here the CDR3 reads CASSRQGIIGEQYV. CDR3 nucleotides: TGTGCCAGCAGTCGCCAGGGGATAATCGGCGAGCAGTACGTC.

This clonotype occurred many times. V and J are TRBV29-1 and TRBJ2-3; possibly TRBD2 for D (5 bases). Germline CDR1 and CDR2: SQVTM and ANQGSEA. V lost 3 bases and J lost 2, with 9 bases in between. The CDR3 extends over 13 amino acids. CDR3 sequence (DNA): TGCAGCGTTGAGACGGGGTTCACAGATACGCAGTATTTT. Residues: CSVETGFTDTQYF.

Many counts were recorded for this clonotype. This chain uses TRBV7-7 with TRBJ2-5, with D unresolved. The CDR3 consists of 15 residues. Germline V gene lookup returns CDR1 SSHAT and CDR2 FNYEAQ (reference sequence). With 6 bases removed from V and 4 bases from J, the gap between germline ends came to 18 bases. The CDR3, as DNA: TGTGCCAGCAGTGCCGGGCCAAGCCTCGCAGAGACCCAGTACTTC. Residues: CASSAGPSLAETQYF.

The sample holds many counts of this clonotype. J is TRBJ1-2 and V is TRBV28; 7 nucleotides align to TRBD1. The CDR3 totals 16 residues. The germline V gene encodes CDR1 MDHEN and CDR2 SYDVKM. The ends lost 4 bases at V and 5 bases at J; junction bases unmatched: 13. This chain's CDR3 is CASSSSRGDISYGYTF. The CDR3 nucleotides are TGTGCCAGCAGTTCATCCAGGGGGGATATATCTTATGGCTACACCTTC.

The gene calls are TRBV6-1 and TRBJ2-2; D may be TRBD2 (6 bases). CDR3 length equals 15 residues. V lost 1 base to trimming and J lost 3 bases, with 9 bases between them. CDR1 is MNHNS and CDR2 is SASEGT in the germline V gene. CDR3 amino acids: CASSEEGGYTGELFF. CDR3 sequence (DNA): TGTGCCAGCAGTGAAGAAGGAGGGTACACCGGGGAGCTGTTTTTT.

This clonotype came up many times. The rearrangement links TRBV4-1 to TRBJ2-2; D gene uncertain. Germline lookup yields CDR1 MGHRA and CDR2 YSYEKL. V shed 1 base and J shed 0 bases, with 9 bases lying between them. This CDR3 has 16 amino acids. In nucleotides, the CDR3 is TGCGCCAGCAGCCAAGTAGCTCCCGCGAACACCGGGGAGCTGTTTTTT. Amino acids: CASSQVAPANTGELFF.

In this sample, this clonotype turned up many times. V gene TRBV28 combines with J gene TRBJ2-1; D is possibly TRBD2 (6 bases). Germline V gene data show CDR1 as MDHEN and CDR2 as SYDVKM. This CDR3 region has 14 residues. V gave up 3 bases and J gave up 2 bases, with 8 bases separating them. The CDR3 loop reads CASSFSGAYNEQFF. The DNA for the CDR3 is TGTGCCAGCAGTTTCTCGGGAGCCTACAATGAGCAGTTCTTC.

The V gene is TRBV12-3 or TRBV12-4, the J gene TRBJ2-1; 11 nucleotides line up with TRBD1. The ends lost 6 bases at V and 4 bases at J; junction bases unmatched: 5. The CDR3 runs to 15 residues. This CDR3 reads CASRTGQGVYNEQFF. CDR3 nucleotides: TGTGCCAGCAGGACGGGACAGGGGGTGTACAATGAGCAGTTCTTC.

This clonotype was picked up many times. The chain recombines TRBV14 with TRBJ1-2; no clear D. Trimming removed 0 bases at V and 4 bases at J, with 12 bases between. CDR1 is SGHDN and CDR2 is FVKESK in the germline V gene. This CDR3 has 15 residues. This CDR3 reads CASSQEGSGLYGYTF. The CDR3 DNA sequence: TGTGCCAGCAGCCAAGAGGGTTCAGGCCTCTATGGCTACACCTTC.

This clonotype has at least ten counts. The gene calls are TRBV5-1 and TRBJ1-6, with 8 nucleotides matching TRBD1. V shed 4 bases and J 6 bases; nucleotides not matched to a gene: 3. CDR3 length equals 14 residues. CDR1 is SGHRS, CDR2 YFSETQ, per germline. The CDR3 here is CASSATGANSPLHF. The CDR3 region has the DNA TGCGCCAGCAGCGCGACAGGGGCTAATTCACCCCTCCACTTT.

This clonotype was counted only a few times. DNA of the CDR3: TGTGCCAGCAGGAACCAAGGGAGCGAGAACGCCCAGTACTTC. Protein product: CASRNQGSENAQYF. The chain has TRBV28 and TRBJ2-5; D is possibly TRBD2 (5 bases). V was trimmed by 6 bases and J by 9 bases, leaving 20 bases between them. Germline V gene data show CDR1 as MDHEN and CDR2 as SYDVKM. CDR3 length equals 14 residues.

There are many counts of this clonotype. The chain links TRBV29-1 to TRBJ2-7, with 8 bases that match TRBD1. With 5 bases clipped from V and 2 bases from J, the junction kept 5 bases outside the gene matches. CDR3 length: 13 amino acids. Germline lookup yields CDR1 SQVTM and CDR2 ANQGSEA. Here the CDR3 DNA reads TGCAGCGTTCGGGACAGGCCAGCCTACGAGCAGTACTTC. It specifies CSVRDRPAYEQYF.